This TCR beta chain was sequenced in a study of OX40 agonist ivuxolimab in advanced cancers. Study context: Having had anti-PD-1, anti-PD-L1 or anti-CTLA-4 therapy before was allowed, and roughly 40% had some. Study-level results: CD8+ T cells were the subset that, on average, had more expanded clones than CD4+.

This table comes from immunoSEQ multiplex PCR, and its TCRdb copy is limited to in-frame clones, with some not included. The sample includes some 94,000 clones, approximately 95% of them seen just once. This clone has a single count. Its antigen is still unknown. Between the trimmed V and J ends, which lost 0 bases and 9 bases, there was a span of 12 bases. Germline-derived CDR1 and CDR2 are SEHNR and FQNEAQ (reference sequence). The CDR3 length is 14 residues. The origin of this receptor is an adult with an advanced solid tumor such as melanoma, head and neck, liver or kidney cancer. Here the sequenced sample was CD4+ or CD8+ T cells sorted from blood, taken in a trial of the OX40 agonist ivuxolimab. The chain carries TRBV7-9 and TRBJ2-1; possibly TRBD1 for D (5 bases). The CDR3 DNA is TGTGCCAGCAGCTTAGCGCTGGGGCCGGGTGAGCAGTTCTTC. Its translation is CASSLALGPGEQFF.